These T cell receptor beta chains were read from a single sample in a study of cytomegalovirus exposure and HLA in healthy donors. Data came from immunoSEQ multiplex PCR; TCRdb stores just in-frame clones and leaves some out. This sample carries around 90,000 clones, around 76% of them seen once, and the ten largest clones take approximately 0.6%. The sequenced sample was PBMCs. The receptors stem from a man aged 25 to 40 in good health and CMV-seronegative. Both conserved end residues are part of each CDR3. D genes are given only for firm matches. Rows may omit the clone size; those that give it use once, few, many or a size class.

>TRBJ1-1|NA|TRBV18|TRBD1
TGTGCCAGCTCACCTAGAGCGGACAGGGATAACACTGAAGCTTTCTTT
CASSPRADRDNTEAFF
>TRBJ2-1|NA|TRBV4-2|TRBD2
TGTGCCAGCAGCCAACAATCAGGGCTAGCGGCAAGGAATGAGCAGTTCTTC
CASSQQSGLAARNEQFF
>TRBJ1-5|NA|TRBV5-8|TRBD1
TGTGCCAGCAGCTTTCCACAGGGGGTTAGCAATCAGCCCCAGCATTTT
CASSFPQGVSNQPQHF
>TRBJ2-5|NA|TRBV7-2|NA
TGTGCCAGCAGCTTAGGCTCCAGTCAAGAGACCCAGTACTTC
CASSLGSSQETQYF
>TRBJ2-3|NA|TRBV14|TRBD1
TGTGCCAGCAGCCAAATAGGAATCAGGGGGTCAGATACGCAGTATTTT
CASSQIGIRGSDTQYF
>TRBJ2-7|NA|TRBV5-1|TRBD2
TGCGCCAGCAGCTTATTGGTTAGCGAGCGGGGGGTTCCATACGAGCAGTACTTC
CASSLLVSERGVPYEQYF
>TRBJ1-2|NA|TRBV7-8|TRBD1
TGTGCCAGCAGCTTTGACAGGGGCCGGGAGGGCTACACCTTC
CASSFDRGREGYTF
>TRBJ2-1|NA|TRBV7-7|NA
TGTGCCAGCAGCAAAGGAGGTCTACCCAATGAGCAGTTCTTC
CASSKGGLPNEQFF
>TRBJ1-3|NA|TRBV19|TRBD1
TGTGCCAGTAGTGCCACAGGGGGCAGAGGAAACACCATATATTTT
CASSATGGRGNTIYF
>TRBJ2-3|NA|TRBV5-5|TRBD1
TGTGCCAGCAGCTCAGGACAGGTCAGCACAGATACGCAGTATTTT
CASSSGQVSTDTQYF
>TRBJ1-3|NA|TRBV4-1|NA
TGCGCCAGCAGCGCCAGATGGGCAGATTCACCCGTAAACACCATATATTTT
CASSARWADSPVNTIYF
>TRBJ2-2|NA|TRBV5-1|NA
TGCGCCAGCAGCTTGCTCAGGGTCAACACCGGGGAGCTGTTTTTT
CASSLLRVNTGELFF
>TRBJ1-5|NA|TRBV27|TRBD1
TGTGCCAGCAGCTTGACGGGACAGATGAATCAGCCCCAGCATTTT
CASSLTGQMNQPQHF
>TRBJ2-1|NA|TRBV4-1|TRBD1
TGCGCCAGCAGCGGGGACAGCGGAAAGTCTTCCTACAATGAGCAGTTCTTC
CASSGDSGKSSYNEQFF
>TRBJ1-3|NA|TRBV7-9|NA
TGTGCCAGCGGCGCAGGGTTCGGAAACACCATATATTTT
CASGAGFGNTIYF
>TRBJ2-2|NA|TRBV19|TRBD1
TGTGCCAGCCGGACAGGCACGAACACCGGGGAGCTGTTTTTT
CASRTGTNTGELFF
>TRBJ1-2|NA|TRBV7-9|TRBD1
TGTGCCAGCAGCCAACCCGGGACAGGGCATCAGGGCTACACCTTC
CASSQPGTGHQGYTF
>TRBJ1-3|NA|TRBV16|TRBD1
TGTGCCAGCAGCTACCCGGGACAGGGGAGATTTGTAACTGGAAACACCATATATTTT
CASSYPGQGRFVTGNTIYF
>TRBJ2-1|NA|TRBV15|TRBD1
TGTGCCACCAGCAGAGGGGACAGGGCAGTCAATGAGCAGTTCTTC
CATSRGDRAVNEQFF
>TRBJ1-1|NA|TRBV27|NA
TGTGCCAGCAAGGTTGGCGGAGTGAACACTGAAGCTTTCTTT
CASKVGGVNTEAFF
>TRBJ1-1|NA|TRBV7-8|NA
TGTGCCAGCAGCTTAGAATCCGGGACATCTGCTTTCTTT
CASSLESGTSAFF
>TRBJ1-5|NA|TRBV6-5|NA
TGTGCCAGCAGTCGAGGGTCGCCCGGGGATCAGCCCCAGCATTTT
CASSRGSPGDQPQHF
>TRBJ1-1|NA|TRBV5-1|NA
TGCGCCAGTCGGAAGACGATGGGTCGGACTGAAGCTTTTTTT
CASRKTMGRTEAFF
>TRBJ2-2|NA|TRBV27|TRBD1
TGTGCCAGCAGTCTGGGGCCGACAGGGCTATCTGGGGAGCTGTTTTTT
CASSLGPTGLSGELFF
>TRBJ1-5|NA|TRBV9|TRBD1
TGTGCCAGCAGCCCCACGGACAGGAGGACAACTAATCAGCCCCAGCATTTT
CASSPTDRRTTNQPQHF
>TRBJ1-2|NA|TRBV10-1|NA
TGCGCCAGCAGTGCGGCACGCCATCCTCGGGGCTATGGCTACACCTTC
CASSAARHPRGYGYTF
>TRBJ1-1|NA|TRBV7-9|NA
TGTGCCAGCAGCCCAGGGACGGTCGGGGGAGCTTTCTTT
CASSPGTVGGAFF
>TRBJ2-1|NA|TRBV9|NA
TGTGCCAGCAGCCTTCCACGAGGGCCGCGGGGTTACAATGAGCAGTTCTTC
CASSLPRGPRGYNEQFF
>TRBJ1-4|few|TRBV5-4|NA
TGTGCCAGCAGCTTGATGGGGGGAAATGAAAAACTGTTTTTT
CASSLMGGNEKLFF
>TRBJ1-1|NA|TRBV27|TRBD1
TGTGCCAGCAGTGGGGACAGGGGGAACACTGAAGCTTTCTTT
CASSGDRGNTEAFF
>TRBJ2-2|NA|TRBV4-1|NA
TGCGCCAGCAGCCCCACCCCCCTTACAAACACCGGGGAGCTGTTTTTT
CASSPTPLTNTGELFF
>TRBJ1-2|NA|TRBV7-2|TRBD1
TGTGCCAGCAGCTTACCCTGGAAACAGGGGGGAAACTATGGCTACACCTTC
CASSLPWKQGGNYGYTF
>TRBJ2-1|NA|TRBV29-1|NA
TGCAGCGTTTCGTTGTCGCGTGAGCAGTTCTTC
CSVSLSREQFF
>TRBJ1-1|few|TRBV5-6|TRBD1
TGTGCCAGCACTTCTTTGACAGGGGGTGCGAGCACTGAAGCTTTCTTT
CASTSLTGGASTEAFF
>TRBJ1-1|few|TRBV29-1|TRBD1
TGCAGCGTCGCAGGGGGTTTTACTTACGGGGATGAAGCTTTCTTT
CSVAGGFTYGDEAFF
>TRBJ2-1|NA|TRBV29-1|NA
TGCAGCGCCGACTCCTTTCGACAGGTCTTCTACAATGAGCAGTTCTTC
CSADSFRQVFYNEQFF
>TRBJ2-3|few|TRBV29-1|TRBD1
TGCAGCGTTGAAGAACAGGGGGCTCCCCCAGATACGCAGTATTTT
CSVEEQGAPPDTQYF
>TRBJ2-5|NA|TRBV5-1|NA
TGCGCCAGCAGCACAAACAGGGTGTTCTCCCAAGAGACCCAGTACTTC
CASSTNRVFSQETQYF
>TRBJ1-2|NA|TRBV7-8|NA
TGTGCCAGCAGCTCGGGAGGTTGGGACGGTAGGGAGAATAACTATGGCTACACCTTC
CASSSGGWDGRENNYGYTF
>TRBJ2-3|NA|TRBV7-6|NA
TGTGCCAGCAGCTTAGCAAACAGGGTAGGAGATACGCAGTATTTT
CASSLANRVGDTQYF
>TRBJ2-2|NA|TRBV5-4|TRBD1
TGTGCCAGCAGCTGGGGACAGGGCCCGAACACCGGGGAGCTGTTTTTT
CASSWGQGPNTGELFF
>TRBJ2-3|NA|TRBV11-2|NA
TGTGCCAGCAAACAACAGAGCGGGCGCACTAGCACAGATACGCAGTATTTT
CASKQQSGRTSTDTQYF
>TRBJ2-7|NA|TRBV7-6|NA
TGTGCCAGCAGCTCCCCGCAGGGAAAATCGGGCGAGCAGTACTTC
CASSSPQGKSGEQYF
>TRBJ2-7|NA|TRBV27|TRBD1
TGTGCCAGCAGTTCCGACAGGGCGAACTCCTACGAGCAGTACTTC
CASSSDRANSYEQYF
>TRBJ1-1|NA|TRBV5-4|TRBD1
TGTGCCAGCAGCTCCGGGACAGGGGGCTTTTTGGCGAACACTGAAGCTTTCTTT
CASSSGTGGFLANTEAFF
>TRBJ1-2|once|TRBV5-5|NA
TGTGCCAGCAGCTTGGCGGGGGGTGGCTATGGCTACACCTTC
CASSLAGGGYGYTF
>TRBJ1-1|NA|TRBV2|TRBD1
TGTGCCAGCAGTGGACAGGGCCGGAACACTGAAGCTTTCTTT
CASSGQGRNTEAFF
>TRBJ2-3|once|TRBV6-5|NA
TGTGCCAGCAGCCGGGATTTCACAGATACGCAGTATTTT
CASSRDFTDTQYF
>TRBJ1-1|NA|TRBV5-1|TRBD1
TGCGCCAGCAGCTTGGGGACAGGGGACTCTCCTCCGGGCAATATGAACACTGAAGCTTTCTTT
CASSLGTGDSPPGNMNTEAFF
>TRBJ2-2|NA|TRBV27|NA
TGTGCCAGCATGAGCGGCCCCGGGGAGCTGTTTTTT
CASMSGPGELFF
>TRBJ2-7|once|TRBV5-4|NA
TGTGCCAGCAGCTTGGAGGGAGGAGGTTACGAGCAGTACTTC
CASSLEGGGYEQYF
>TRBJ1-1|NA|TRBV11-1|NA
TGTGCCAGCAGCTACGACAGACCAAACACTGAAGCTTTCTTT
CASSYDRPNTEAFF
>TRBJ1-6|NA|TRBV7-6|TRBD1
TGTGCCAGCAGCTTAAGGGACAGTCATTCACCCCTCCACTTT
CASSLRDSHSPLHF
>TRBJ1-5|once|TRBV28|NA
TGTGCGGTTGGGCAGGACAATCAGCCCCAGCATTTT
CAVGQDNQPQHF